A single sample is the source of the 9 T cell receptor beta chains below, sequenced in a study of shared clonotypes between healthy human individuals. The repertoire was sequenced with immunoSEQ multiplex PCR; TCRdb's copy has only in-frame clones and lacks some. The sample has about 2 million clones, approximately 95% seen once. Sequences were obtained from naive CD4+ T cells sorted from blood. Subset noted: CD45RA+ positively selected. The receptors stem from a man between 18 and 29 years old in good health.

This clone was observed once. This chain links TRBV6-1 with TRBJ2-4; D is unresolved. CDR3 length equals 14 residues. Germline lookup yields CDR1 MNHNS and CDR2 SASEGT. V lost 0 bases and J 6 bases, leaving 9 bases between the germline ends. The DNA for the CDR3 is TGTGCCAGCAGTGAAGCTGGCAGCCTAAACATTCAGTACTTC. This codes for CASSEAGSLNIQYF.

The chain combines TRBV7-2 with TRBJ1-2, with a possible D match to TRBD1 (5 bases). Deletions cut 7 bases from V and 7 bases from J, with 13 bases between. Germline loops: CDR1 SGHTA, CDR2 FQGNSA. The CDR3 totals 12 residues. Here the CDR3 reads CASTPGLIGYTF. The CDR3 DNA reads TGTGCCAGCACCCCAGGGTTGATTGGCTACACCTTC.

The rearrangement links TRBV11-2 to TRBJ1-2; D is possibly TRBD1 (6 bases). The CDR3 has 14 amino acids. The germline V gene has CDR1 SGHAT and CDR2 FQNNGV. Trimming shortened V by 3 bases and J by 1 base, and 9 bases separated the two germline ends. Written as DNA, the CDR3 is TGTGCCAGCAGCTTGGACAGACGTAACTATGGCTACACCTTC. Protein sequence: CASSLDRRNYGYTF.

This chain's CDR3 is CASQTTGTAHYEQYF. The CDR3 DNA is TGTGCCAGCCAAACTACTGGGACAGCCCACTACGAGCAGTACTTC. J is TRBJ2-7 and V is TRBV28, with TRBD1 matching 7 bases. CDR1 and CDR2 from the germline V gene are MDHEN and SYDVKM. With 8 bases clipped from V and 3 bases from J, the junction kept 13 bases outside the gene matches. The CDR3 contains 15 residues.

This rearrangement joins TRBV28 to TRBJ1-2; 8 bases line up with TRBD1. J was trimmed by 4 bases and V by 5 bases; bases with no gene match: 6. The CDR3 contains 14 residues. CDR1 and CDR2 (germline): MDHEN, SYDVKM. The CDR3 DNA sequence: TGTGCCAGCAGTAAACAGGGGGGTGGCTATGGCTACACCTTC. It encodes CASSKQGGGYGYTF.

The chain has TRBV19 and TRBJ2-1; 13 nucleotides line up with TRBD2. Germline V CDR1 and CDR2: LNHDA, SQIVND (reference sequence). This CDR3 region has 15 residues. J lost 8 bases, V lost 5 bases, and 6 bases had no gene match. CDR3 sequence reads: CASSAGTSGKHEQFF. In DNA form, the CDR3 reads TGTGCCAGTAGTGCGGGGACTAGCGGGAAACATGAGCAGTTCTTC. Drawing the rest from reference TRBV19 and TRBJ2-1, the complete variable domain is DGGITQSPKYLFRKEGQNVTLSCEQNLNHDAMYWYRQDPGQGLRLIYYSQIVNDFQKGDIAEGYSVSREKKESFPLTVTSAQKNPTAFYLCASSAGTSGKHEQFFGPGTRLTVL.

The V gene is TRBV7-2, the J gene TRBJ2-3; unclear D gene. Trimming stripped 3 bases from V and 1 base from J, with 8 bases between. The V gene's germline CDR1 is SGHTA and CDR2 FQGNSA. This CDR3 spans 14 amino acids. This CDR3 is CASSFASGTDTQYF. The DNA for the CDR3 is TGTGCCAGCAGCTTTGCGTCCGGCACAGATACGCAGTATTTT. Full variable domain (outside the CDR3, taken from reference TRBV7-2 and TRBJ2-3): GAGVSQSPSNKVTEKGKDVELRCDPISGHTALYWYRQSLGQGLEFLIYFQGNSAPDKSGLPSDRFSAERTGGSVSTLTIQRTQQEDSAVYLCASSFASGTDTQYFGPGTRLTVL.

The gene calls are TRBV4-3 and TRBJ2-1; D gene unclear. The V gene's germline CDR1 is LGHNA and CDR2 YSLEER. The CDR3 runs 13 residues. Trimming removed 0 bases at V and 9 bases at J, with 9 bases between. The CDR3 here is CASSQDHRFEQFF. The CDR3 DNA reads as TGCGCCAGCAGCCAAGACCACCGCTTTGAGCAGTTCTTC.

This clone was seen a single time. This chain uses TRBV5-1 with TRBJ1-4, with 9 positions matching TRBD1. V lost 4 bases to trimming and J lost 0 bases; unmatched junction nucleotides: 4. This CDR3 region has 16 residues. CDR1 SGHRS and CDR2 YFSETQ come from the germline V gene. CDR3 coding DNA: TGCGCCAGCAGCGGCGGGACAGGGTCAACTAATGAAAAACTGTTTTTT. This gives the protein CASSGGTGSTNEKLFF. Combining the CDR3 with reference TRBV5-1 and TRBJ1-4 gives the whole variable domain KAGVTQTPRYLIKTRGQQVTLSCSPISGHRSVSWYQQTPGQGLQFLFEYFSETQRNKGNFPGRFSGRQFSNSRSEMNVSTLELGDSALYLCASSGGTGSTNEKLFFGSGTQLSVL.